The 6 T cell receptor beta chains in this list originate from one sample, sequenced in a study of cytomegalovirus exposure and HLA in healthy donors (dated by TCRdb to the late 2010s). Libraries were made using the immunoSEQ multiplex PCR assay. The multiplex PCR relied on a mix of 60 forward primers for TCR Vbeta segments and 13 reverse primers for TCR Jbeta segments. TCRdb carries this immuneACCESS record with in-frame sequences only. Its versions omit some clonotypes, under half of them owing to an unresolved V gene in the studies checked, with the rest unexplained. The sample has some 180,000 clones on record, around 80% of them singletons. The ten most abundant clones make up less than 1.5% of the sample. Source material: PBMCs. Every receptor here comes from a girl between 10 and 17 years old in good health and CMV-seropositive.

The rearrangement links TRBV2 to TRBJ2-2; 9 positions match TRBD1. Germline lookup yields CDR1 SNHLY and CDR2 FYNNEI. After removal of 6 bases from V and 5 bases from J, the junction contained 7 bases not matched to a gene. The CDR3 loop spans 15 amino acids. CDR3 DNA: TGTGCCAGCAGGGTCGGACAGGGGATGACCGGGGAGCTGTTTTTT. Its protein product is CASRVGQGMTGELFF.

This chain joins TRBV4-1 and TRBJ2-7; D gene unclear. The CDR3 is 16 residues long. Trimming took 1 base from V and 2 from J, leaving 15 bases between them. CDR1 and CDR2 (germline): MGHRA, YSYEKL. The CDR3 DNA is TGCGCCAGCAGCCAAGGGGTTATAAGGAGCCCCTACGAGCAGTACTTC. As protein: CASSQGVIRSPYEQYF.

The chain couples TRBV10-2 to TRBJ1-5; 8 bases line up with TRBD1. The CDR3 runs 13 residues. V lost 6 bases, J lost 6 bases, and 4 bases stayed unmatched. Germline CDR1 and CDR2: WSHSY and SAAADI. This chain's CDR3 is CASRTGVGQPQHF. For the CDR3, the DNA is TGCGCCAGCAGGACAGGGGTTGGTCAGCCCCAGCATTTT.

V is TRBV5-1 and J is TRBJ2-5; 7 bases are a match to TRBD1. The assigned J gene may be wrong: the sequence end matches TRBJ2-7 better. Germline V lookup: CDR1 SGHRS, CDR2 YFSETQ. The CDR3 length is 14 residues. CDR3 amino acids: CASSLSTGSYEQYF. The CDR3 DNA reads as TGCGCCAGCAGCTTGTCGACAGGGTCCTACGAGCAGTACTTC.

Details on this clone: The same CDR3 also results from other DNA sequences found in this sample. The CDR3: CASSWGLAAPPDTQYF. The DNA for the CDR3 is TGTGCCAGCAGTTGGGGACTAGCGGCTCCCCCAGATACGCAGTATTTT. This chain joins TRBV6-6 and TRBJ2-3; 11 bases fit TRBD2. This CDR3 region has 16 residues. Trimming took 4 bases from V and 4 from J; bases not matched to a gene: 7. Per the germline V gene, CDR1 is MNHNY and CDR2 is SVGAGI (reference sequence).

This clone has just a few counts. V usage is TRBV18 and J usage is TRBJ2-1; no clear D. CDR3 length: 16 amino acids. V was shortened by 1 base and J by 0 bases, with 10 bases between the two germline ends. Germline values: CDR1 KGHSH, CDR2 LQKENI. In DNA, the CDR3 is TGTGCCAGCTCACCACAGTACTTAAGCTCCTACAATGAGCAGTTCTTC. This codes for CASSPQYLSSYNEQFF.